These T cell receptor beta chains were read from a single sample in a study of cytotoxic CD8 clonotypes in ibrutinib-treated CLL. Repertoires were generated with immunoSEQ multiplex PCR, while TCRdb's copy carries only in-frame clones and drops some. This repertoire shows 75,000 to 80,000 clones, approximately 87% found once; its top ten account for around 37%. Source: PBMCs, taken after 24 months of ibrutinib treatment. The receptor set was obtained from a human donor with chronic lymphocytic leukemia. Both conserved end residues are part of each CDR3. The D gene is left open where the match is weak. Part of the rows lack a size; the others show once, few, many or a class for expanded clones.

TRBV7-2	.	TRBJ2-7	.	CASSFGTASYEQYF	TGTGCCAGCAGCTTTGGGACGGCCTCCTACGAGCAGTACTTC
TRBV18	.	TRBJ2-2	TRBD2	CASSPSSGRNTGELFF	TGTGCCAGCTCACCCTCTAGCGGGAGGAACACCGGGGAGCTGTTTTTT
TRBV5-1	few	TRBJ2-7	.	CASSPRGVGEQYF	TGCGCCAGCAGCCCCCGCGGGGTGGGCGAGCAGTACTTC
TRBV29-1	.	TRBJ2-7	.	CSVEGDDYEQYF	TGCAGCGTTGAAGGTGACGATTACGAGCAGTACTTC
TRBV28	many	TRBJ2-1	TRBD2	CASTMGLAVGNEQFF	TGTGCCAGCACCATGGGACTAGCCGTGGGGAATGAGCAGTTCTTC
TRBV7-6	.	TRBJ2-4	TRBD1	CASSSGDRGDIQYF	TGTGCCAGCAGCTCGGGGGACAGGGGGGACATTCAGTACTTC
TRBV9	.	TRBJ2-3	TRBD2	CASSFTSVADTQYF	TGTGCCAGCAGCTTTACTAGCGTCGCAGATACGCAGTATTTT
TRBV7-3	.	TRBJ2-5	TRBD2	CASSPGLAGGVGTQYF	TGTGCCAGCAGCCCAGGGCTAGCGGGAGGTGTAGGGACCCAGTACTTC
TRBV11-2	few	TRBJ1-2	.	CASSLDGGANYGYTF	TGTGCCAGCAGCTTGGACGGCGGGGCTAACTATGGCTACACCTTC
TRBV18	.	TRBJ1-2	TRBD1	CASSPPGQGSYGYTF	TGTGCCAGCTCACCACCTGGACAGGGTAGCTATGGCTACACCTTC
TRBV6-1	.	TRBJ1-2	.	CASSEVGDRYGYTF	TGTGCCAGCAGTGAAGTCGGGGATCGCTATGGCTACACCTTC
TRBV20-1	once	TRBJ1-1	.	CSGTKNTEAFF	TGCAGCGGAACGAAGAACACTGAAGCTTTCTTT